This entry concerns a single T cell receptor (beta chain). No antigen is known for it. The donors were in the approximately 120-subject validation cohort; that cohort was separate from the roughly 680-subject first cohort. Germline CDR1 and CDR2: SGHAT and FQDESV (reference sequence). Trimming removed 2 bases at V and 1 base at J, with 11 bases between. This CDR3 is built from 15 residues. This sample was included in a study of cytomegalovirus exposure and HLA in healthy donors. Study as a whole: The roughly 110 validation repertoires were reported in a later analysis to have been generated on the same platform as the roughly 720 first-cohort repertoires.

Study-wide findings and caveats: Cytomegalovirus status was reportedly diagnosed by the classifier with high sensitivity and specificity.

Sequenced by immunoSEQ multiplex PCR; TCRdb stores in-frame clones only, minus some. The sample lists about 110,000 clones, roughly 86% seen once, with less than 2.5% in the top ten. The chain combines TRBV11-1 with TRBJ2-5, with TRBD2 as a possible D gene (6 bases). The sequence came from a woman in her late teens or twenties in good health and CMV-seronegative. Specimen: PBMCs. CDR3 in amino acids: CASSLKLASQETQYF. The CDR3 DNA reads TGTGCCAGCAGCTTAAAACTAGCATCCCAAGAGACCCAGTACTTC.